The sequence of this TCR beta chain was determined in a study of blood T cell repertoires in COVID-19. How the authors handled the data: Estimation of nucleated cell counts was performed using reference gene primer amplification. Libraries were prepared by immunoSEQ multiplex PCR; TCRdb keeps only in-frame clonotypes and omits some of them. That table is the source of V, J and clone size, and D and trimming were worked out from the DNA. The table has around 160,000 clones, approximately 90% seen once. Germline CDR1 and CDR2: SQVTM and ANQGSEA. V shed 4 bases and J 3 bases; nucleotides not matched to a gene: 4. The CDR3 is made up of 13 amino acids.

The V and J genes are TRBV29-1 and TRBJ1-2, with TRBD1 identical over 8 bases. Sequencing was done on a sample of PBMCs or T cells enriched from blood (not recorded which). This TCR derives from a woman aged 40 to 49 who had been exposed to COVID-19. CDR3 amino acids: CSVVIQGDYGYTF. CDR3 coding DNA: TGCAGCGTTGTAATACAGGGGGACTATGGCTACACCTTC.